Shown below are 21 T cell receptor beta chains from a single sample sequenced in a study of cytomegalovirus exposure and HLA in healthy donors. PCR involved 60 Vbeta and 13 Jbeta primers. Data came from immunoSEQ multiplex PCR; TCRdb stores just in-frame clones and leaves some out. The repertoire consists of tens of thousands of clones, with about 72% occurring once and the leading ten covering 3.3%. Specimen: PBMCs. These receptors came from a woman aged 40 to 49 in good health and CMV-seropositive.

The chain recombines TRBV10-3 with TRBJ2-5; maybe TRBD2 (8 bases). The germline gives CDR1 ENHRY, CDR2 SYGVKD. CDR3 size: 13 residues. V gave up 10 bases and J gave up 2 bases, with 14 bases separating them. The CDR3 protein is CATGGTAQETQYF. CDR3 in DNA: TGTGCCACGGGGGGGACAGCTCAAGAGACCCAGTACTTC.

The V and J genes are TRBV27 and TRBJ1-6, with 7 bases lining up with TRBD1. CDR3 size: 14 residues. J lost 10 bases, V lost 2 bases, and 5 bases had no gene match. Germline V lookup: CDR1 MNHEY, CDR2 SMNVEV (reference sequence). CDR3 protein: CASSLDRDGSPLHF. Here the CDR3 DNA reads TGTGCCAGCAGTTTAGACAGGGATGGGTCACCCCTCCACTTT.

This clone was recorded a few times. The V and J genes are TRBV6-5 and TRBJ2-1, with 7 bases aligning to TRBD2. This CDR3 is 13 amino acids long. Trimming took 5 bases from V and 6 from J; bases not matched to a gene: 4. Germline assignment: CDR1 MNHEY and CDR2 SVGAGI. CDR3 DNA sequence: TGTGCCAGCAGTCCCCCGGGGGGCAATGAGCAGTTCTTC. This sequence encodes CASSPPGGNEQFF.

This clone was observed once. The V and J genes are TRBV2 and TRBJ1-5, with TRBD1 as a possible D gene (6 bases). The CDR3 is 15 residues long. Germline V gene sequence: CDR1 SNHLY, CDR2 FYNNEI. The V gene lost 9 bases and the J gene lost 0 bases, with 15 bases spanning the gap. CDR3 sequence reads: CASGMTGHSNQPQHF. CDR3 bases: TGTGCCAGTGGGATGACAGGTCATAGCAATCAGCCCCAGCATTTT. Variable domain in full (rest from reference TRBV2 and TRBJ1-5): EPEVTQTPSHQVTQMGQEVILRCVPISNHLYFYWYRQILGQKVEFLVSFYNNEISEKSEIFDDQFSVERPDGSNFTLKIRSTKLEDSAMYFCASGMTGHSNQPQHFGDGTRLSIL.

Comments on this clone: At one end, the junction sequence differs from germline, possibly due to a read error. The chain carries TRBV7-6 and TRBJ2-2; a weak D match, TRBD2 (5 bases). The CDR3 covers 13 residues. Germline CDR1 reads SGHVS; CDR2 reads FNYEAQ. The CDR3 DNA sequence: TGTGCCAGCAGCTTATGGAAGGACGGGGAGTTGTTTTTT. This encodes CASSLWKDGELFF.

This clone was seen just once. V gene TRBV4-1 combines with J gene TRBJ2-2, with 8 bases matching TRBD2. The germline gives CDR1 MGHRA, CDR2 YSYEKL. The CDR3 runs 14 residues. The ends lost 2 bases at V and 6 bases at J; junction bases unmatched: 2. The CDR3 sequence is CASSQTGLAGELFF. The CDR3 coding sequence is TGCGCCAGCAGCCAAACGGGACTAGCCGGGGAGCTGTTTTTT.

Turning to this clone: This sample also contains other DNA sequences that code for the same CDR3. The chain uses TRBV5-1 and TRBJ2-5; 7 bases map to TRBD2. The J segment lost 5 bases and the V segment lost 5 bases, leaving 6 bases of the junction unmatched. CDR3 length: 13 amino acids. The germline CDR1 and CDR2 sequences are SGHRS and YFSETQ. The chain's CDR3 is CASSPGGPETQYF. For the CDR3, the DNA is TGCGCCAGCAGTCCGGGGGGTCCGGAGACCCAGTACTTC.

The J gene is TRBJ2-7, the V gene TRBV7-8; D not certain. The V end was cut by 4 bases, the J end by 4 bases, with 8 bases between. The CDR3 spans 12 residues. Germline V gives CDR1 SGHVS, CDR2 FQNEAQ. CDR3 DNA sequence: TGTGCCAGCAGCTCTCAACATTACGAGCAGTACTTC. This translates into CASSSQHYEQYF.

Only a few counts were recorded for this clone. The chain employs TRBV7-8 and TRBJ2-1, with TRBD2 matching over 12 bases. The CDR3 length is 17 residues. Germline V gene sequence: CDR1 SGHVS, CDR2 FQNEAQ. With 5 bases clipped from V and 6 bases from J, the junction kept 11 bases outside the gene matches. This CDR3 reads CASSPAASGGARNEQFF. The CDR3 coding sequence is TGTGCCAGCAGCCCGGCGGCTAGCGGGGGGGCCCGCAATGAGCAGTTCTTC.

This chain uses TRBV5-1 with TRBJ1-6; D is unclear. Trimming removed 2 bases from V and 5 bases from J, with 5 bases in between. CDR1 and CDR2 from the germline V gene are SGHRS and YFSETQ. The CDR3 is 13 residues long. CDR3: CASSLQDNSPLHF. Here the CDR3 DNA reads TGCGCCAGCAGCTTACAAGATAATTCACCCCTCCACTTT. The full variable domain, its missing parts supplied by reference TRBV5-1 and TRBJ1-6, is KAGVTQTPRYLIKTRGQQVTLSCSPISGHRSVSWYQQTPGQGLQFLFEYFSETQRNKGNFPGRFSGRQFSNSRSEMNVSTLELGDSALYLCASSLQDNSPLHFGNGTRLTVT.

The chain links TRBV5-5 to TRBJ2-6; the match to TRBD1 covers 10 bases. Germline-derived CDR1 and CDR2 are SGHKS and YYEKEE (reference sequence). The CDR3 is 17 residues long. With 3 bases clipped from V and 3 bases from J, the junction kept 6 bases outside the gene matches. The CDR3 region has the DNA TGTGCCAGCAGCTCCGGGACAGGGGTGAATGGGGCCAACGTCCTGACTTTC. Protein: CASSSGTGVNGANVLTF.

The CDR3 bases are TGTGCCAGCAGCTCCAGGGGCATGCAAGAGACCCAGTACTTC. This translates into CASSSRGMQETQYF. The chain links TRBV7-2 to TRBJ2-5, with TRBD1 as a possible D gene (6 bases). The germline CDR1 and CDR2 sequences are SGHTA and FQGNSA. The CDR3 sequence is 14 residues long. Trimming took 4 bases from V and 2 from J, leaving 11 bases between them.

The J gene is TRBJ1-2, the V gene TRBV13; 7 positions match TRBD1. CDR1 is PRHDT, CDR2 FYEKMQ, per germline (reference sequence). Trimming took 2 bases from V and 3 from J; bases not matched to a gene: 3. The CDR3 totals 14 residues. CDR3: CASSLSQGHYGYTF. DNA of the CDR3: TGTGCCAGCAGCTTATCACAGGGGCACTATGGCTACACCTTC.

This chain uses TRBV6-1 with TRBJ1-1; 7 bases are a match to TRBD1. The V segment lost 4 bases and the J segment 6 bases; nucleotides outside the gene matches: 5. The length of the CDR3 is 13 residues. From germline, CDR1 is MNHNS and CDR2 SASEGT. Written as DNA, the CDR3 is TGTGCCAGCAGTGTCGGCAGGGGGGCTGAAGCTTTCTTT. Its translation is CASSVGRGAEAFF.

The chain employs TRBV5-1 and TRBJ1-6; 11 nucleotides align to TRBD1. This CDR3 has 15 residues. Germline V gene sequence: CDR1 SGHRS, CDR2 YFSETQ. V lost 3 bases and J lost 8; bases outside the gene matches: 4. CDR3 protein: CASSSRTGGDSPLHF. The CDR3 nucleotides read TGCGCCAGCAGCTCCCGGACAGGGGGCGATTCACCCCTCCACTTT. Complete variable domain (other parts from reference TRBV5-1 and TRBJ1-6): KAGVTQTPRYLIKTRGQQVTLSCSPISGHRSVSWYQQTPGQGLQFLFEYFSETQRNKGNFPGRFSGRQFSNSRSEMNVSTLELGDSALYLCASSSRTGGDSPLHFGNGTRLTVT.

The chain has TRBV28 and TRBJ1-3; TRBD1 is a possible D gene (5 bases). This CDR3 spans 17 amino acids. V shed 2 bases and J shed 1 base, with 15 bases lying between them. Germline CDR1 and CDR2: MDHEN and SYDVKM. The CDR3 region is CASSLGWGEVSGNTIYF. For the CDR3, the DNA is TGTGCCAGCAGTTTAGGGTGGGGGGAGGTTTCTGGAAACACCATATATTTT.

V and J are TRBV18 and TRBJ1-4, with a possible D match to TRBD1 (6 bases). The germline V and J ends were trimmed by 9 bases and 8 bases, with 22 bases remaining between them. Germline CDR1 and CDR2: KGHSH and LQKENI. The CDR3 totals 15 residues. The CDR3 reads CASSPTGTTGEKLFF. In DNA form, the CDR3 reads TGTGCCAGTTCGCCGACAGGCACAACGGGAGAAAAACTGTTTTTT.

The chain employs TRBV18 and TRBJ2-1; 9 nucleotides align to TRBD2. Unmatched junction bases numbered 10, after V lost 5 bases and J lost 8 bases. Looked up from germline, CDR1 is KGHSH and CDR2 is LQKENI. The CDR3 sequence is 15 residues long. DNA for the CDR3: TGTGCCAGCTCATACAGCGGGGGGCGTTTCCATGAGCAGTTCTTC. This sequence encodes CASSYSGGRFHEQFF. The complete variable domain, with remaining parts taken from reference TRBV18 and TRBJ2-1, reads NAGVMQNPRHLVRRRGQEARLRCSPMKGHSHVYWYRQLPEEGLKFMVYLQKENIIDESGMPKERFSAEFPKEGPSILRIQQVVRGDSAAYFCASSYSGGRFHEQFFGPGTRLTVL.

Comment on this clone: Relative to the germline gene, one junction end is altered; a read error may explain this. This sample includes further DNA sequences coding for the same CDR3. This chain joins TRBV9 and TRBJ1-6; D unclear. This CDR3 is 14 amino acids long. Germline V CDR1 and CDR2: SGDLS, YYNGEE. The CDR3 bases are TGCGCCAGCAGCGCCGACATTCGGAATTCACCCCTCCACTTT. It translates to CASSADIRNSPLHF.

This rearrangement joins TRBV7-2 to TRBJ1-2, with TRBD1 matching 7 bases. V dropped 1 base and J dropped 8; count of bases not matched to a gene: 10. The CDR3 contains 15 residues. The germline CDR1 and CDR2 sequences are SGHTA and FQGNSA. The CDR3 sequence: CASSLENRGLGGYTF. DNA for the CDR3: TGTGCCAGCAGCTTAGAGAACAGGGGCCTCGGCGGCTACACCTTC.

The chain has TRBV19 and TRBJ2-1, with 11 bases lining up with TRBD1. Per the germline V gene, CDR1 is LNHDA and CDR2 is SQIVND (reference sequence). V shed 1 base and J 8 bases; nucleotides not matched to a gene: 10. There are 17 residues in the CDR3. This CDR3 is CASSIALSRDRGYEQFF. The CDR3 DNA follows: TGTGCCAGTAGTATAGCACTCAGCCGGGACAGGGGGTATGAGCAGTTCTTC.